The present entry profiles one T cell receptor beta chain with its context. Its antigen is currently unknown. Assay: immunoSEQ multiplex PCR; the TCRdb copy retains only in-frame clones and omits some. The table shows some 660,000 clones, with about 80% occurring only once. Memory CD4+ cells were the fraction left after CD45RA+ naive selection. The sample belongs to a study of shared clonotypes between healthy human individuals. Study outcomes and limitations: Sampling involved blood alone; tissue repertoires likely differ. In a few donors, about 5% of naive CD4 clonotypes appeared in common.

Germline V gene sequence: CDR1 SEHNR, CDR2 FQNEAQ (reference sequence). J gave up 1 base and V 4 bases, and 7 bases lay outside the gene matches. The CDR3 sequence is 16 residues long. The chain couples TRBV7-9 to TRBJ2-3; 8 positions agree with TRBD2. This sequence originates from a woman younger than 45 in good health. Sequencing was carried out using memory CD4+ T cells sorted from blood. As to subset: CD45RA-negative fraction. The CDR3 sequence is CASSWVLAGRTDTQYF. Written as DNA, the CDR3 is TGTGCCAGCAGCTGGGTTCTAGCGGGCCGCACAGATACGCAGTATTTT.